One and the same sample provided the 12 T cell receptor beta chains below, sequenced in a study of blood T cells in healthy people across ages. A second PCR, run for about 6 to 11 cycles, used a sample-barcoded 5' primer plus a J-beta primer mix. One entry per CDR3 protein, called by TCRdb with MiXCR from the 5' RACE reads. Of about 1.6 million distinct CDR3 sequences in the sample, roughly 32% are singletons; the top ten hold approximately 10%. The specimen was blood. These receptors originate from a woman in her twenties or thirties in good health.

The chain carries TRBV4-1 and TRBJ2-1, with 11 bases that match TRBD2. Germline V gives CDR1 MGHRA, CDR2 YSYEKL. This CDR3 has 17 amino acids. J was trimmed by 6 bases and V by 0 bases; bases with no gene match: 7. The CDR3 region has the DNA TGCGCCAGCAGCCAAGAGAGACTTAGCGGGAGGGTCAATGAGCAGTTCTTC. Its translation is CASSQERLSGRVNEQFF.

The chain couples TRBV19 to TRBJ2-7, with D unresolved. Per the germline V gene, CDR1 is LNHDA and CDR2 is SQIVND (reference sequence). The V end was cut by 6 bases, the J end by 3 bases, with 12 bases between. The CDR3 spans 13 residues. The CDR3 spells CASRPTENYEQYF. DNA of the CDR3: TGTGCCAGTAGACCGACCGAAAACTACGAGCAGTACTTC.

This clonotype was counted only a few times. V is TRBV4-1 and J is TRBJ2-4; D is possibly TRBD1 (5 bases). CDR1 is MGHRA, CDR2 YSYEKL, per germline. V was shortened by 3 bases and J by 7 bases, with 13 bases between the two germline ends. This CDR3 has 14 residues. The CDR3 loop reads CASSQPQGRNIQYF. CDR3 coding DNA: TGCGCCAGCAGCCAGCCGCAGGGTCGGAACATTCAGTACTTC.

V gene TRBV27 combines with J gene TRBJ2-3; perhaps TRBD2 as D (5 bases). The germline V and J ends were trimmed by 3 bases and 8 bases, with 24 bases remaining between them. The germline CDR1 and CDR2 sequences are MNHEY and SMNVEV (reference sequence). The CDR3 spans 17 residues. CDR3 nucleotides: TGTGCCAGCAGTTTCGTGGCGGGTGCCCCCCCGTGGGGTACGCAGTATTTT. Translated: CASSFVAGAPPWGTQYF.

The V call is TRBV3-1, the J call TRBJ2-5, with 7 bases matching TRBD2. The V gene's germline CDR1 is LGHDT and CDR2 YNNKEL (reference sequence). This CDR3 spans 15 amino acids. The V gene end was trimmed by 5 bases and the J gene end by 2 bases; junction bases not matched to a gene: 8. CDR3 bases: TGTGCCAGCAGCAATAAAGGGACTATTCAAGAGACCCAGTACTTC. Its translation: CASSNKGTIQETQYF.

As concerns this clonotype: The junction and the germline gene differ at one end; a read error may be behind it. The chain combines TRBV6-1 with TRBJ2-1; 14 bases fit TRBD2. Germline CDR1 and CDR2: MNHNS and SASEGT. The CDR3 is 15 amino acids. The CDR3 nucleotides read TGTGCCGGCAGCTCCGGACTAGCGGGAGGCCAAGAGCAGTTCTTC. Protein sequence: CAGSSGLAGGQEQFF.

The genes are TRBV9 and TRBJ2-5; tentative D call: TRBD2 (6 bases). There are 15 residues in the CDR3. The germline V gene has CDR1 SGDLS and CDR2 YYNGEE. V was cut by 4 bases and J by 1 base, with 14 bases left in between. CDR3 coding DNA: TGTGCCAGCAGCTTCTATGGGGGGTCCCAAGAGACCCAGTACTTC. Translated: CASSFYGGSQETQYF. Full variable domain (rest looked up from reference TRBV9 and TRBJ2-5): DSGVTQTPKHLITATGQRVTLRCSPRSGDLSVYWYQQSLDQGLQFLIQYYNGEERAKGNILERFSAQQFPDLHSELNLSSLELGDSALYFCASSFYGGSQETQYFGPGTRLLVL.

V gene TRBV12-3 or TRBV12-4 combines with J gene TRBJ1-4, with D maybe TRBD1 (6 bases). The ends were cut back, 3 bases at V and 3 bases at J, with 8 bases in the middle. The length of the CDR3 is 14 residues. Written as DNA, the CDR3 is TGTGCCAGCAGTTTTGGGACATCTAATGAAAAACTGTTTTTT. Residues: CASSFGTSNEKLFF.

The V call is TRBV19, the J call TRBJ1-1; TRBD1 agrees at 11 bases. The CDR3 consists of 17 residues. The V segment lost 4 bases and the J segment 4 bases; nucleotides outside the gene matches: 11. The germline V gene encodes CDR1 LNHDA and CDR2 SQIVND (reference sequence). The CDR3 bases are TGTGCCAGTAGTAAAAGGACAGGGGGCAGGCGGAGCACTGAAGCTTTCTTT. Translating it yields CASSKRTGGRRSTEAFF.

This clonotype turned up a few times. One end of the junction does not line up with germline, which may come from a read error. This chain uses TRBV6-5 with TRBJ2-3, with D unresolved. Germline values: CDR1 MNHEY, CDR2 SVGAGI. The CDR3 runs 13 residues. As DNA, the CDR3 is TGTGCCAGCAATTACAGACTCACAGATACGCAGTATTTT. Amino acids: CASNYRLTDTQYF.

Comment on this clonotype: A much bigger clone sits one base away, suggesting this may be a read error. V usage is TRBV29-1 and J usage is TRBJ2-1; no reliable D call. The V gene's germline CDR1 is SQVTM and CDR2 ANQGSEA. Trimming removed 7 bases from V and 6 bases from J, with 19 bases in between. The CDR3 sequence is 14 residues long. The CDR3 reads CSADLPEPLNEQFF. CDR3 bases: TGCAGCGCCGACCTACCAGAACCCCTCAATGAGCAGTTCTTC.

This rearrangement joins TRBV7-8 to TRBJ1-2; no clear D. The germline gives CDR1 SGHVS, CDR2 FQNEAQ. This CDR3 comprises 12 residues. Trimming removed 7 bases at V and 6 bases at J, with 12 bases between. The DNA of the CDR3 is TGTGCCAGCATCCTAGTCACGGATGGCTACACCTTC. Protein: CASILVTDGYTF.